The 19 T cell receptor beta chains given below trace back to one sample, sequenced in a study of CD8 T cells in ankylosing spondylitis (TCRdb year 2017). The receptor library was made with 5' RACE. These reads were obtained on an Illumina HiSeq 2500. TCRdb handled the public reads itself, with Q25 trimming in fastp and clone calling in MiXCR, and kept productive beta chains. Records with the same CDR3 protein are collapsed into one entry carrying the most frequent genes and DNA. The sample table contains some 240,000 distinct CDR3 sequences; only one count was recorded for 18% of them. In total, the top ten clones hold around a third of the sample. Sequencing was performed on blood, either unsorted or a sorted T cell fraction (not recorded which). These receptors all come from a male donor with ankylosing spondylitis or in good health (not recorded which).

There are many counts of this clonotype. The V call is TRBV21-1, the J call TRBJ2-1; the table's D call, TRBD2, was not checked against the DNA. TRBV21-1 is an annotated pseudogene. This CDR3 is built from 18 residues. The CDR3 nucleotides read TGTGCCAGCAGTTTTTGGCGGTTGGGCGGGAGGGCCCCCAATGAGCAGTTCTTC. Protein product: CASSFWRLGGRAPNEQFF.

The chain combines TRBV28 with TRBJ2-7; D may be TRBD2 (5 bases). V was trimmed by 6 bases and J by 0 bases, leaving 9 bases between them. Germline CDR1 is MDHEN and CDR2 is SYDVKM. The CDR3 spans 13 residues. The CDR3 region is CASSYDYSYEQYF. The CDR3 bases are TGTGCCAGCAGCTACGACTACTCCTACGAGCAGTACTTC.

The V gene is TRBV5-5, the J gene TRBJ2-5, with TRBD2 matching over 11 bases. Germline values: CDR1 SGHKS, CDR2 YYEKEE (reference sequence). The junction had 11 bases not matched to a gene; V was cut back by 6 bases and J by 4 bases. CDR3 length: 16 amino acids. The CDR3 DNA follows: TGTGCCAGCAACCTCCAGGGGCTAGCGGGAGGAGAGACCCAGTACTTC. As protein: CASNLQGLAGGETQYF.

The gene calls are TRBV3-1 and TRBJ2-2, with 10 bases identical to TRBD2. CDR1 LGHDT and CDR2 YNNKEL come from the germline V gene (reference sequence). This CDR3 region has 17 residues. The V gene end was trimmed by 0 bases and the J gene end by 4 bases; junction bases not matched to a gene: 5. As DNA, the CDR3 is TGTGCCAGCAGCCAAGATATACTAGCGGGAATCACCGGGGAGCTGTTTTTT. Translating gives CASSQDILAGITGELFF.

This chain joins TRBV11-2 and TRBJ1-1; TRBD1 matches at 9 bases. The germline V gene encodes CDR1 SGHAT and CDR2 FQNNGV. The CDR3 extends over 13 amino acids. The V segment lost 7 bases and the J segment 11 bases; nucleotides outside the gene matches: 11. CDR3 residues: CASTLPGQGWAFF. CDR3 DNA: TGTGCCAGCACCCTCCCGGGACAGGGATGGGCTTTCTTT.

The chain couples TRBV11-2 to TRBJ1-1; D is ambiguous. V was pared by 1 base and J by 6 bases, with 9 bases between. There are 13 residues in the CDR3. Germline-derived CDR1 and CDR2 are SGHAT and FQNNGV. The CDR3 DNA reads TGTGCCAGCAGCTTAGCTCCCCTGGCTGAAGCTTTCTTT. Its protein product is CASSLAPLAEAFF.

V and J are TRBV5-6 and TRBJ2-7; D might be TRBD1 or TRBD2, each matching 5 bases. V gave up 2 bases and J gave up 2 bases, with 14 bases separating them. The CDR3 runs to 15 residues. The V gene's germline CDR1 is SGHDT and CDR2 YYEEEE. CDR3 DNA: TGTGCCAGCAGCTTTGAGGGGATAGCCGCCTACGAGCAGTACTTC. Its protein product is CASSFEGIAAYEQYF.

This clonotype was seen more than once but under ten times. The V and J genes are TRBV5-1 and TRBJ2-1; D unresolved. Germline lookup yields CDR1 SGHRS and CDR2 YFSETQ. V was clipped by 3 bases and J by 15 bases, with 7 bases between them. The CDR3 sequence is 9 residues long. The CDR3 region is CASSSEWFF. The CDR3, as DNA: TGCGCCAGCAGCTCGGAGTGGTTCTTC. Variable domain in full (rest from reference TRBV5-1 and TRBJ2-1): KAGVTQTPRYLIKTRGQQVTLSCSPISGHRSVSWYQQTPGQGLQFLFEYFSETQRNKGNFPGRFSGRQFSNSRSEMNVSTLELGDSALYLCASSSEWFFGPGTRLTVL.

The CDR3 spells CASSLSWGSNQPQHF. As DNA, the CDR3 is TGTGCCAGCAGCTTATCTTGGGGTAGCAATCAGCCCCAGCATTTT. V usage is TRBV11-2 and J usage is TRBJ1-5; D is uncertain. CDR1 SGHAT and CDR2 FQNNGV come from the germline V gene. Trimming cost V 2 bases and J 0 bases, with 8 bases left between them. There are 15 residues in the CDR3.

Comments on this clonotype: One end of the junction does not line up with germline, which may come from a read error. The V call is TRBV4-1, the J call TRBJ2-2; the D call may be TRBD1 or TRBD2 (5 bases each). The germline V gene has CDR1 MGHRA and CDR2 YSYEKL. The CDR3 spans 13 residues. Written as DNA, the CDR3 is TGCGCCTGCAGCCTCGGGGCCGCCGGGGAGCTGTTTTTT. Amino acid sequence: CACSLGAAGELFF.

This clonotype has only one observation. The V and J genes are TRBV4-1 and TRBJ2-3; tentatively, D is TRBD1 or TRBD2 (5 bases each). Germline V lookup: CDR1 MGHRA, CDR2 YSYEKL. The length of the CDR3 is 14 residues. V gave up 4 bases and J gave up 3 bases, with 11 bases separating them. The CDR3: CASSPPGSTDTQYF. CDR3 coding DNA: TGCGCCAGCAGCCCCCCAGGGAGTACAGATACGCAGTATTTT.

The V gene is TRBV4-1, the J gene TRBJ2-7; D remains unclear. CDR1 is MGHRA, CDR2 YSYEKL, per germline. CDR3 length: 15 amino acids. V was clipped by 0 bases and J by 4 bases, with 13 bases between them. As DNA, the CDR3 is TGCGCCAGCAGCCAAGATCACGCCGGCCTATACGAGCAGTACTTC. Amino acid sequence: CASSQDHAGLYEQYF.

The chain carries TRBV4-1 and TRBJ1-2; D call uncertain. Trimming left V 4 bases short and J 4 bases short, with 16 bases between. Germline CDR1 is MGHRA and CDR2 is YSYEKL. The CDR3 is 15 amino acids. The CDR3 DNA is TGCGCCAGCAGCCCCAGTCCCACAGAAACCTATGGCTACACCTTC. Translated, it gives CASSPSPTETYGYTF.

This clonotype has more than one count but fewer than ten. V usage is TRBV3-1 and J usage is TRBJ1-5; D gene ambiguous. CDR1 is LGHDT and CDR2 is YNNKEL in the germline V gene (reference sequence). Trimming removed 1 base at V and 1 base at J, with 8 bases between. This CDR3 is 15 amino acids long. CDR3 sequence: CASSQVLGSNQPQHF. CDR3 sequence (DNA): TGTGCCAGCAGCCAAGTGCTGGGGAGCAATCAGCCCCAGCATTTT.

This clonotype was detected ten times or more. The V gene is TRBV20-1, the J gene TRBJ2-7; the match to TRBD2 covers 7 bases. The CDR3 loop spans 17 amino acids. The V segment lost 2 bases and the J segment 2 bases; nucleotides outside the gene matches: 15. Germline V CDR1 and CDR2: DFQATT, SNEGSKA (reference sequence). The CDR3 DNA reads as TGCAGTGCTAGAAGGGGAGGAGGGCTAGCGGCCGCCTACGAGCAGTACTTC. Protein: CSARRGGGLAAAYEQYF.

The V call is TRBV11-1, the J call TRBJ2-5; 7 nucleotides line up with TRBD2. The V gene's germline CDR1 is SGHAT and CDR2 FQDESV (reference sequence). The CDR3 is made up of 19 amino acids. V gave up 5 bases and J gave up 4 bases; unmatched junction bases: 22. CDR3 DNA: TGTGCCAGCAGCCTAATCACCCATGGGCGGGAGCCCGAAAGAGAGACCCAGTACTTC. This sequence encodes CASSLITHGREPERETQYF.

This clonotype has more than one count but fewer than ten. The rearrangement joins TRBV7-3 to TRBJ2-3; 11 nucleotides match TRBD2. Germline CDR1 is SGHTA and CDR2 is FQGTGA. The junction had 7 bases not matched to a gene; V was cut back by 5 bases and J by 3 bases. CDR3 size: 16 residues. In nucleotides, the CDR3 is TGTGCCAGCAGCAGCTTAGCGGGAGGGCCGACAGATACGCAGTATTTT. It translates to CASSSLAGGPTDTQYF.

This clonotype has just one count. The chain combines TRBV11-1 with TRBJ2-1; 11 bases fit TRBD2. CDR1 and CDR2 (germline): SGHAT, FQDESV (reference sequence). CDR3 length: 18 amino acids. With 4 bases clipped from V and 3 bases from J, the junction kept 11 bases outside the gene matches. CDR3 coding DNA: TGTGCCAGCAGCTCATCCGAGACTAGCGGGACAATCTACAATGAGCAGTTCTTC. This sequence encodes CASSSSETSGTIYNEQFF.

This clonotype was found many times. This chain connects TRBV29-1 to TRBJ2-2; perhaps D is TRBD1 or TRBD2 (5 bases each). The CDR3 is 12 residues long. The germline V and J ends were trimmed by 3 bases and 6 bases, with 8 bases remaining between them. The germline CDR1 and CDR2 sequences are SQVTM and ANQGSEA. CDR3 in DNA: TGCAGCGTTGAGGGGGACCCCGGGGAGCTGTTTTTT. Translated: CSVEGDPGELFF.